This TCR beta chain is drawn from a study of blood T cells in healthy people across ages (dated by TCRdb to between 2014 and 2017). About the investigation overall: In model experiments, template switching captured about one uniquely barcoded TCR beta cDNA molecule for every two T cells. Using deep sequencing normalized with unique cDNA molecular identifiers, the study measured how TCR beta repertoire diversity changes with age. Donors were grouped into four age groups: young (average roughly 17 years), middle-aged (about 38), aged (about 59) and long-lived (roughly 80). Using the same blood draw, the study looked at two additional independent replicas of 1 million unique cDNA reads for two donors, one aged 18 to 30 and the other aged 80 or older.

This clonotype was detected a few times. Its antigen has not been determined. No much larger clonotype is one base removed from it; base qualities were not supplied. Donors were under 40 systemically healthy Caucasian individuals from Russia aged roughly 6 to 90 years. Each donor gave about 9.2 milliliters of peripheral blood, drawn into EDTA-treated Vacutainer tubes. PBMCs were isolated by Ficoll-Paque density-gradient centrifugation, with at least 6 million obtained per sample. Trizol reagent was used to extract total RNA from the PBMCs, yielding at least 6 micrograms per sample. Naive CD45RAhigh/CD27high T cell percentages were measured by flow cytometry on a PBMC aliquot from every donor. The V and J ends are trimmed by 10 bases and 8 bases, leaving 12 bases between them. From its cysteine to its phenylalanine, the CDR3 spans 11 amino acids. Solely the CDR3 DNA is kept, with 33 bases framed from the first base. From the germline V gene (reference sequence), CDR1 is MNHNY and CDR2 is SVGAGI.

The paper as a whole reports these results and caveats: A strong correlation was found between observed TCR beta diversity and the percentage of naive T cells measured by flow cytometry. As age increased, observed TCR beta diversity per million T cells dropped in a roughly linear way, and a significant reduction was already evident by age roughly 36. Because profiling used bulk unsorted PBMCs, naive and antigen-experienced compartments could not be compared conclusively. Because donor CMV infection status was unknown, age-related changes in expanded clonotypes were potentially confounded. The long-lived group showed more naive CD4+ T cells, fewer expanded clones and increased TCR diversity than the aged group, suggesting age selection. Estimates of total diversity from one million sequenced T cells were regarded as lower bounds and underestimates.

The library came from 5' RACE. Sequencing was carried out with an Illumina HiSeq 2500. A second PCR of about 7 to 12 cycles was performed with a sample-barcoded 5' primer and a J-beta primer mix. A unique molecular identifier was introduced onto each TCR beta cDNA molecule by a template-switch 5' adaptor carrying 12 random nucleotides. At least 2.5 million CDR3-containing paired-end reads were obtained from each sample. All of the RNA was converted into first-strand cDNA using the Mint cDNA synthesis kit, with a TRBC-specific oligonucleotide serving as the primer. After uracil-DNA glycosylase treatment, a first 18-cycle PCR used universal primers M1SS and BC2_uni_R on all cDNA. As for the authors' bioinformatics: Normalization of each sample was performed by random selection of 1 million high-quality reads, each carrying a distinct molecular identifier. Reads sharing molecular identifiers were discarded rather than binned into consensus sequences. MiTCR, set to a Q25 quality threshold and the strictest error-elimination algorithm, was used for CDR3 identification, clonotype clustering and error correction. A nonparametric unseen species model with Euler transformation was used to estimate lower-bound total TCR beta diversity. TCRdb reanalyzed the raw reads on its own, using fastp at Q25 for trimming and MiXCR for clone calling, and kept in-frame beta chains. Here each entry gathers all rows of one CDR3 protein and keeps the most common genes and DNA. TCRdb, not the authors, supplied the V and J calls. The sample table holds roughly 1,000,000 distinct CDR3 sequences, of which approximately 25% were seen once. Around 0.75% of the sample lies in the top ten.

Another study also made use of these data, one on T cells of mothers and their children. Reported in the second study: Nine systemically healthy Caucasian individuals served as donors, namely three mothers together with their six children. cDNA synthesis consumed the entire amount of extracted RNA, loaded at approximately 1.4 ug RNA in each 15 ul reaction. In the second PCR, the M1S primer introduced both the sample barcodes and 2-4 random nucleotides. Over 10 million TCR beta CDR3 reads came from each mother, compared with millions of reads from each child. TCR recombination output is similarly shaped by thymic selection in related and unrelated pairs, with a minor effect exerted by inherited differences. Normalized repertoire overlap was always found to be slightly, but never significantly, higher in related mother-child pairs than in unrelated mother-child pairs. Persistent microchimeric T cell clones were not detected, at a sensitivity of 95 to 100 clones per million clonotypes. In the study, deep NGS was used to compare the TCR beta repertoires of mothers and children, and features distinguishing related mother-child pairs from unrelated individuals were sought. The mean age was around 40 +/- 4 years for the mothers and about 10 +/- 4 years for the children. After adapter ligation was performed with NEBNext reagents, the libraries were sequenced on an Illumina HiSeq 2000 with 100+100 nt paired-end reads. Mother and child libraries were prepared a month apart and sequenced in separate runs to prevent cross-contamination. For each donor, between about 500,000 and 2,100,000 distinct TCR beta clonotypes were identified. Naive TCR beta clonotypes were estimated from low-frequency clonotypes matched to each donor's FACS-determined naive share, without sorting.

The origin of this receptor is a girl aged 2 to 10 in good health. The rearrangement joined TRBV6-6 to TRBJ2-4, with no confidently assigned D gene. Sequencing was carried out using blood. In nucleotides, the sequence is TGTGCCACCAGCGAAGGTTACATTCAGTACTTC. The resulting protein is CATSEGYIQYF.